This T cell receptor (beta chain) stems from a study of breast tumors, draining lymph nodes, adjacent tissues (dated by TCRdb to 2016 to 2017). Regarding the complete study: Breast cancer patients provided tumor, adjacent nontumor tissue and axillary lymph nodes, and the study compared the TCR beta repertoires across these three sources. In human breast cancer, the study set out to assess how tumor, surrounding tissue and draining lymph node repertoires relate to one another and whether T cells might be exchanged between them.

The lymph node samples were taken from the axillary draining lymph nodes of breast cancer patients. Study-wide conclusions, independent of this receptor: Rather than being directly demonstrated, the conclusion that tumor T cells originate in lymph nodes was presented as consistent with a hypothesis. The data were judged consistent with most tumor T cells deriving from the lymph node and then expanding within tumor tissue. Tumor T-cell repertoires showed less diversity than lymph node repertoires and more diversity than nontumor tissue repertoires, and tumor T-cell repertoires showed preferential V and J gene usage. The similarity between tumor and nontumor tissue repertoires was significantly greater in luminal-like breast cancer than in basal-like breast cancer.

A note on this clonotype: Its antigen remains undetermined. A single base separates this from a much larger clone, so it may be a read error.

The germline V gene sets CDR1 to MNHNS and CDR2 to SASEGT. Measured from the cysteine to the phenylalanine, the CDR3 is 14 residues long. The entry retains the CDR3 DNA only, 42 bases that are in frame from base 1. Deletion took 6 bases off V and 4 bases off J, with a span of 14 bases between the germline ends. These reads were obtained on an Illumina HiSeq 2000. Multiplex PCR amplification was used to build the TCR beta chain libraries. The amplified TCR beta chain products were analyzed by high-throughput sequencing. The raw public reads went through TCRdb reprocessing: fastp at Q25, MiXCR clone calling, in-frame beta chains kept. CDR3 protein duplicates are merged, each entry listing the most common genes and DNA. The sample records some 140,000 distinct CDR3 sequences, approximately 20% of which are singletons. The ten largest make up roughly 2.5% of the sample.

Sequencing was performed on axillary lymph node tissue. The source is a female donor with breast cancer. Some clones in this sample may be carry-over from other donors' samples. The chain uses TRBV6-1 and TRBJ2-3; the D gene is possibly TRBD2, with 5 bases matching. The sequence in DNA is TGTGCCAGCAGGACACTGGGGAGCGCAGATACGCAGTATTTT. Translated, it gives CASRTLGSADTQYF.